These 22 T cell receptor beta chains share one sample of origin, sequenced in a study of blood T cell repertoires in COVID-19. Assay used: immunoSEQ multiplex PCR; TCRdb lists only in-frame clones, some missing. The data contain roughly 220,000 clones, about 85% of them singletons. The sequencing sample was made of peripheral blood. The receptors come from an older woman who had recovered from COVID-19.

The chain has TRBV9 and TRBJ2-3, with 7 nucleotides matching TRBD2. The CDR3 consists of 16 residues. Germline CDR1 and CDR2: SGDLS and YYNGEE. Unmatched junction bases numbered 9, after V lost 0 bases and J lost 5 bases. Here the CDR3 reads CASSVGPAGTQDTQYF. CDR3 sequence (DNA): TGTGCCAGCAGCGTAGGCCCAGCGGGGACTCAAGATACGCAGTATTTT.

This clone was detected many times. The V call is TRBV2, the J call TRBJ2-5, with TRBD1 identical over 8 bases. This CDR3 spans 13 amino acids. The germline CDR1 and CDR2 sequences are SNHLY and FYNNEI. J lost 5 bases, V lost 6 bases, and 5 bases had no gene match. CDR3 residues: CASRVDRAETQYF. The CDR3 DNA reads TGTGCCAGCAGAGTGGACAGGGCTGAGACCCAGTACTTC.

The V and J genes are TRBV10-3 and TRBJ1-1, with D unresolved. Trimming stripped 6 bases from V and 5 bases from J, with 13 bases between. The CDR3 contains 13 residues. Germline loops: CDR1 ENHRY, CDR2 SYGVKD. The CDR3 DNA is TGTGCCATCAGCGGGAAAACGGATACTGAAGCTTTCTTT. Residues: CAISGKTDTEAFF.

This clone was picked up one time. V gene TRBV9 combines with J gene TRBJ2-3; no reliable D call. Germline V gene data show CDR1 as SGDLS and CDR2 as YYNGEE. V was shortened by 3 bases and J by 5 bases, with 10 bases between the two germline ends. The CDR3 is 13 residues long. As DNA, the CDR3 is TGTGCCAGCAGCGAACTCCCAGGAGATACGCAGTATTTT. Residues: CASSELPGDTQYF.

V gene TRBV14 combines with J gene TRBJ2-6; 7 bases align to TRBD1. V shed 3 bases and J 4 bases; nucleotides not matched to a gene: 12. Germline assignment: CDR1 SGHDN and CDR2 FVKESK. The CDR3 length is 18 residues. The CDR3 here is CASSHPRKGARGANVLTF. The CDR3 nucleotides are TGTGCCAGCAGCCACCCCAGAAAGGGGGCGAGGGGGGCCAACGTCCTGACTTTC.

The rearrangement links TRBV19 to TRBJ1-2, with D perhaps TRBD1 (5 bases). Germline CDR1 LNHDA, CDR2 SQIVND (reference sequence). The germline V and J ends were trimmed by 4 bases and 0 bases, with 12 bases remaining between them. The CDR3 consists of 15 residues. CDR3 amino acids: CASSRGGATNYGYTF. The CDR3 DNA reads TGTGCCAGTAGTAGGGGGGGAGCGACTAACTATGGCTACACCTTC.

For the CDR3, the DNA is TGTGCCAGCAGTCCCTATACAGGGGGCGGCACTGAAGCTTTCTTT. It codes for CASSPYTGGGTEAFF. J is TRBJ1-1 and V is TRBV6-5; 9 positions match TRBD1. The CDR3 has 15 amino acids. Trimming took 5 bases from V and 4 from J; bases not matched to a gene: 8. In germline, CDR1 is MNHEY, CDR2 SVGAGI.

Comment on this clone: Different DNA sequences within this sample yield the same CDR3. The chain has TRBV6-5 and TRBJ2-7; 10 bases map to TRBD2. This CDR3 region has 14 residues. The ends lost 5 bases at V and 1 base at J; junction bases unmatched: 2. From germline, CDR1 is MNHEY and CDR2 SVGAGI. The CDR3 DNA follows: TGTGCCAGCAGTACGACTAGCGGGTCCTACGAGCAGTACTTC. This sequence encodes CASSTTSGSYEQYF.

The chain couples TRBV30 to TRBJ1-5; possible D gene TRBD1, 5 bases. Germline CDR1 and CDR2: GTSNPN and SVGIG (reference sequence). V dropped 4 bases and J dropped 5 bases, with 18 bases sitting between them. The CDR3 runs 15 residues. CDR3 DNA: TGTGCCTGGACCCCGGCCGGGGGAGGGGATCAGCCCCAGCATTTT. Encoded protein: CAWTPAGGGDQPQHF.

The chain is built from TRBV11-3 and TRBJ2-2, with D perhaps matching TRBD1 (6 bases). Trimming pared 2 bases from V and 0 bases from J, leaving 10 bases between. Germline V gene data show CDR1 as SGHNT and CDR2 as YENEEA. This CDR3 has 16 residues. CDR3 coding DNA: TGTGCCAGCAGCTTACGTGGACAGCCGAACACCGGGGAGCTGTTTTTT. This translates into CASSLRGQPNTGELFF.

The chain carries TRBV9 and TRBJ2-5; D remains unclear. Germline values: CDR1 SGDLS, CDR2 YYNGEE. CDR3 size: 13 residues. Trimming shortened V by 0 bases and J by 5 bases, and 8 bases separated the two germline ends. CDR3 nucleotides: TGTGCCAGCAGCGTAGAAAGTAGTGAGACCCAGTACTTC. This encodes CASSVESSETQYF.

V and J are TRBV5-6 and TRBJ1-5; D unclear. V was clipped by 1 base and J by 6 bases, with 5 bases between them. Germline V gives CDR1 SGHDT, CDR2 YYEEEE. This CDR3 is built from 12 residues. The CDR3 reads CASSLYSQPQHF. The DNA for the CDR3 is TGTGCCAGCAGCTTGTACAGTCAGCCCCAGCATTTT.

The genes are TRBV7-2 and TRBJ1-5; D unresolved. From germline, CDR1 is SGHTA and CDR2 FQGNSA. Trimming removed 1 base at V and 7 bases at J, with 5 bases between. There are 12 residues in the CDR3. The CDR3 region is CASSLDSQPQHF. CDR3 in DNA: TGTGCCAGCAGCTTAGATAGCCAGCCCCAGCATTTT.

V is TRBV7-9 and J is TRBJ2-1; TRBD1 matches 7 bases. CDR1 is SEHNR and CDR2 is FQNEAQ in the germline V gene (reference sequence). This CDR3 spans 14 amino acids. The J segment lost 7 bases and the V segment lost 6 bases, leaving 9 bases of the junction unmatched. CDR3 DNA: TGTGCCAGCAGTGCAAGACAGGGTTTGAATGAGCAGTTCTTC. Its translation is CASSARQGLNEQFF. The whole variable domain, remainder taken from reference TRBV7-9 and TRBJ2-1, is DTGVSQNPRHKITKRGQNVTFRCDPISEHNRLYWYRQTLGQGPEFLTYFQNEAQLEKSRLLSDRFSAERPKGSFSTLEIQRTEQGDSAMYLCASSARQGLNEQFFGPGTRLTVL.

The chain has TRBV5-1 and TRBJ2-2; 12 nucleotides align to TRBD2. The junction had 6 bases not matched to a gene; V was cut back by 5 bases and J by 1 base. There are 17 residues in the CDR3. Germline V gene sequence: CDR1 SGHRS, CDR2 YFSETQ. The CDR3 region is CASRPAGLAGNTGELFF. The CDR3 coding sequence is TGCGCCAGCAGACCGGCGGGACTAGCGGGGAACACCGGGGAGCTGTTTTTT.

This chain uses TRBV5-1 with TRBJ1-5, with D perhaps TRBD1 (5 bases). CDR1 SGHRS and CDR2 YFSETQ come from the germline V gene. The V and J ends lost 0 bases and 3 bases respectively, with 10 bases between them. The CDR3 has 15 amino acids. The DNA for the CDR3 is TGCGCCAGCAGCTTGGGGGAAGGGGTCAATCAGCCCCAGCATTTT. Translating it yields CASSLGEGVNQPQHF.

This clone appeared a single time. The rearrangement joins TRBV7-2 to TRBJ1-5; 7 nucleotides line up with TRBD1. The CDR3 loop spans 14 amino acids. V lost 5 bases and J lost 6; bases outside the gene matches: 7. Per the germline V gene, CDR1 is SGHTA and CDR2 is FQGNSA. CDR3: CASSKYRGGQPQHF. The CDR3 DNA reads as TGTGCCAGCAGCAAATACAGGGGTGGTCAGCCCCAGCATTTT.

The CDR3 reads CASSLLAGRYNEQFF. CDR3 nucleotide sequence: TGTGCCAGCAGCTTGTTAGCGGGGCGCTACAATGAGCAGTTCTTC. The J gene is TRBJ2-1, the V gene TRBV5-5, with 8 bases fitting TRBD2. V trimming: 1 base; J trimming: 3 bases; junction bases outside the gene matches: 3. The CDR3 contains 15 residues. Germline lookup yields CDR1 SGHKS and CDR2 YYEKEE (reference sequence).

The J gene is TRBJ1-2, the V gene TRBV12-5; D is unresolved. CDR3 length equals 13 residues. Trimming removed 0 bases from V and 4 bases from J, with 6 bases in between. Germline-derived CDR1 and CDR2 are LGHNT and FRNRAP. This CDR3 is CASGLVLSYGYTF. The DNA of the CDR3 is TGTGCTAGTGGTTTGGTTCTGAGCTATGGCTACACCTTC.

V and J are TRBV10-3 and TRBJ1-2; tentative D call: TRBD1 (5 bases). Germline V gene sequence: CDR1 ENHRY, CDR2 SYGVKD. The CDR3 spans 14 residues. The ends were cut back, 4 bases at V and 0 bases at J, with 9 bases in the middle. CDR3 nucleotide sequence: TGTGCCATCAGTGTGGGGGGGACTAACTATGGCTACACCTTC. Translation gives CAISVGGTNYGYTF.

The chain is built from TRBV27 and TRBJ1-4; TRBD1 matches 9 bases. The CDR3 covers 14 residues. Germline V CDR1 and CDR2: MNHEY, SMNVEV (reference sequence). V was pared by 6 bases and J by 4 bases, with 3 bases of the junction left unmatched. CDR3 sequence: CASRSDRGNEKLFF. The CDR3, as DNA: TGTGCCAGCAGGTCGGACAGGGGTAATGAAAAACTGTTTTTT.

This clone was seen a single time. This rearrangement joins TRBV6-5 to TRBJ2-1; 8 bases match TRBD2. The CDR3 loop spans 13 amino acids. CDR1 and CDR2 (germline): MNHEY, SVGAGI. V trimming: 7 bases; J trimming: 5 bases; junction bases outside the gene matches: 4. CDR3 coding DNA: TGTGCCAGCAAGCGGGGGATAGACAATGAGCAGTTCTTC. It yields the protein CASKRGIDNEQFF.